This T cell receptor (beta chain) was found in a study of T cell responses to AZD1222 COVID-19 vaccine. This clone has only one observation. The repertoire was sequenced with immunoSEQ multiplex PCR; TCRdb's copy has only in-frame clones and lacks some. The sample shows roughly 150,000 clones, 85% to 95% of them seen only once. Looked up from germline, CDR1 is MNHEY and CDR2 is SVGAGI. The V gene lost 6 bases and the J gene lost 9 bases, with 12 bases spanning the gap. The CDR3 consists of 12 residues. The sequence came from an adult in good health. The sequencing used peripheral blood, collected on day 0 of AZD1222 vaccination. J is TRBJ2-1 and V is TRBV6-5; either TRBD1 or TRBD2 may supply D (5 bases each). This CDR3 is CASSLEGSEQFF. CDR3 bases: TGTGCCAGCAGCCTCGAGGGGAGTGAGCAGTTCTTC.